This T cell receptor (beta chain) emerged from a study of vaccination and CD4 T cells after COVID-19. About the study: In culture, cells were exposed to overlapping spike peptides from SARS-CoV-2, HCoV-NL63, HCoV-OC43 and HCoV-229E. Cultures that served as controls received a CEFX pool, an HIV-1 Nef pool, or no peptide.

With V trimmed by 0 bases and J by 2 bases, 6 bases remained unmatched. The CDR3 has 17 amino acids. Per the germline V gene, CDR1 is SGHRS and CDR2 is YFSETQ. Sequence data for DNA of cultured CD4+ T cells were generated by the Oncomine TCR Beta short-read assay. TCRdb itself ran the PCR reads through MiXCR, one entry per CDR3 protein. The sample consists of 13,000 to 15,000 distinct CDR3 sequences, around a fifth of them appearing once. Treatment in this sample: roughly ten-day PBMC culture with coronavirus spike peptide pools or control peptides (ViraFEST assay). IL-2 at about 9.3 IU/ml and peptide pools at approximately 9.6 ug/ml were added to PBMCs cultured at 1.5 million to 2 million per well. Turning to this clonotype: Its specificity is not known.

This receptor was identified in a human donor who received a COVID-19 vaccine. V usage is TRBV5-1 and J usage is TRBJ2-3; TRBD2 aligns across 10 bases. Material: CD4+ T cells from blood, cultured in vitro, obtained before SARS-CoV-2 vaccination. This chain's CDR3 is CASSLVASGGLTDTQYF. The CDR3 nucleotides are TGCGCCAGCAGCTTGGTAGCTAGCGGGGGTCTCACAGATACGCAGTATTTT.